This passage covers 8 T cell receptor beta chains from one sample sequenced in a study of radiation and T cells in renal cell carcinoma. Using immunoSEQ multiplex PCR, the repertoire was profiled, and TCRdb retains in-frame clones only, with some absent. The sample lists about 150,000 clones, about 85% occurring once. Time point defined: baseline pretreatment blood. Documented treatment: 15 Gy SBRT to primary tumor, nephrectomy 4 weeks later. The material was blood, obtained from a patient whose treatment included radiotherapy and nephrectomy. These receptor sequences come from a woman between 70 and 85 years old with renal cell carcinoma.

CDR3 nucleotides: TGTGCCAGCAGCCCGGAGGGGGGCCTCCATTTTTTTTATGGCTACACCTTC. Protein sequence: CASSPEGGLHFFYGYTF. V and J are TRBV28 and TRBJ1-2, with a tentative D call TRBD1 (6 bases). From germline, CDR1 is MDHEN and CDR2 SYDVKM. Between the trimmed V and J ends, which lost 6 bases and 5 bases, there was a span of 25 bases. CDR3 size: 17 residues.

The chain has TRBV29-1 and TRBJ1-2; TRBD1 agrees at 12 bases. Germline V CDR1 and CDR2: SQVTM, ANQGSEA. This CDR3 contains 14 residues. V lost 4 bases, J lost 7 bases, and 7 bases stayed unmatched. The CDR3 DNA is TGCAGCGTTGGAAAGGGACAGGGGGCGTTTGGCTACACCTTC. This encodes CSVGKGQGAFGYTF. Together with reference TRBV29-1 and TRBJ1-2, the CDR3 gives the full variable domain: SAVISQKPSRDICQRGTSLTIQCQVDSQVTMMFWYRQQPGQSLTLIATANQGSEATYESGFVIDKFPISRPNLTFSTLTVSNMSPEDSSIYLCSVGKGQGAFGYTFGSGTRLTVV.

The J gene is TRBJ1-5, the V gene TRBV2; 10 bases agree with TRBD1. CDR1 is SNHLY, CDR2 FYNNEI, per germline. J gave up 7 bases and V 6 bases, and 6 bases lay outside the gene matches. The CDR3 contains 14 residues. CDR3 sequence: CASRSGQGSQPQHF. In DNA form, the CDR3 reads TGTGCCAGCAGATCGGGACAGGGGTCCCAGCCCCAGCATTTT.

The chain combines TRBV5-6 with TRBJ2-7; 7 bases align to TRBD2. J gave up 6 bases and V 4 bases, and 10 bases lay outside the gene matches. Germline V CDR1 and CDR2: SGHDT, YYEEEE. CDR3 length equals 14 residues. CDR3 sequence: CASSPRTRGSEQYF. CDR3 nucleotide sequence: TGTGCCAGCAGCCCAAGGACTAGAGGATCCGAGCAGTACTTC.

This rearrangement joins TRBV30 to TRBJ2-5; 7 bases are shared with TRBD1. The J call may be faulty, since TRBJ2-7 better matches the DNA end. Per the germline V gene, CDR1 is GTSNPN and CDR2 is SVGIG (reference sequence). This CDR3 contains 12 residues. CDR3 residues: CAWRTGNYEQYF. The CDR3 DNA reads TGTGCCTGGAGGACAGGGAACTACGAGCAGTACTTC.

As DNA, the CDR3 is TGTGCCAGCAGCCGTCGGGGAAGCGGGGAGCCCGGGGGCGAGCAGTACTTC. It specifies CASSRRGSGEPGGEQYF. The genes are TRBV4-2 and TRBJ2-7; 7 nucleotides agree with TRBD2. The V gene end was trimmed by 4 bases and the J gene end by 6 bases; junction bases not matched to a gene: 18. The CDR3 is made up of 17 amino acids. Germline V CDR1 and CDR2: LGHNA, YNFKEQ.

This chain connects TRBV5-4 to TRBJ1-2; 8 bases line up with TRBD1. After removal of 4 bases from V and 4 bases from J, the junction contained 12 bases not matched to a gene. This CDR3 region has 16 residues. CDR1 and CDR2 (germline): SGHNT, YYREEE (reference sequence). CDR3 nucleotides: TGTGCCAGCAGCCGAATTTTTGACAGGGGATCCTATGGCTACACCTTC. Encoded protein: CASSRIFDRGSYGYTF.

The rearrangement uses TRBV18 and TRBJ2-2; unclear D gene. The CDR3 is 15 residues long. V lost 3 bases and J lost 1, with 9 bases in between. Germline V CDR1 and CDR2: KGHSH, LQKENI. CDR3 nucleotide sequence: TGTGCCAGCTCACCGAGGCCGGGGAACACCGGGGAGCTGTTTTTT. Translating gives CASSPRPGNTGELFF.